This entry is about one T cell receptor (beta chain). The table came from immunoSEQ multiplex PCR; TCRdb's copy has only in-frame clones and leaves some out. The sample includes around 170,000 clones, 80% to 90% of them seen just once. Germline V CDR1 and CDR2: MNHEY, SMNVEV (reference sequence). This CDR3 is 13 amino acids long. These data come from a study of blood T cell repertoires in COVID-19. Study as a whole: Samples taken during acute and convalescent COVID-19 were collected in the United States, Italy and Spain. In each case, the material was cDNA or gDNA derived from T cells, B-cell-depleted T cells, or PBMCs.

The gene calls are TRBV27 and TRBJ2-7, with a weak D call TRBD2 (5 bases). This sequence originates from a man younger than 35 who had recovered from COVID-19. Material: peripheral blood. The CDR3 reads CASRATRDYEQYF. As DNA, the CDR3 is TGTGCTTCGAGGGCAACGAGGGACTACGAGCAGTACTTC.